This T cell receptor (beta chain) was documented in a study of blood T cell repertoires in COVID-19. Unmatched junction bases numbered 8, after V lost 4 bases and J lost 7 bases. Germline V CDR1 and CDR2: SGHTA, FQGNSA. The CDR3 length is 16 residues. Using immunoSEQ multiplex PCR, the repertoire was profiled, and TCRdb retains in-frame clones only, with some absent. The table includes some 250,000 clones, over 70% detected once. The material sequenced was peripheral blood. V and J are TRBV7-2 and TRBJ1-6; 9 nucleotides agree with TRBD1. This TCR derives from a woman over 75 with acute or convalescent COVID-19. For the CDR3, the DNA is TGTGCCAGCAGCTCCCCCGGGACAGGGCTAAATTCACCCCTCCACTTT. Residues: CASSSPGTGLNSPLHF.